The 12 T cell receptor beta chains reported below all come from one sample, sequenced in a study of CD4 T cells in relation to SARS-CoV-2 and coronaviruses. Sequenced by immunoSEQ multiplex PCR; TCRdb stores in-frame clones only, minus some. This table has around 25,000 clones, 70% to 75% appearing once. Before the COVID-19 pandemic, during about 2011-2019, CD4+ T cells were taken from unexposed donors. CD4+ T cells were isolated from the cells after about nine days of culture. Their antigen targets remain unknown. The source material was CD4+ T cells from PBMCs, cultured in vitro. The receptors shown here come from a human donor in good health.

This clone was observed a few times. The genes are TRBV4-1 and TRBJ2-2; D unresolved. CDR3 size: 14 residues. The V gene's germline CDR1 is MGHRA and CDR2 YSYEKL. Trimming left V 3 bases short and J 4 bases short, with 9 bases between. The CDR3 DNA reads TGCGCCAGCAGCCATCCGGACGGCACCGGGGAGCTGTTTTTT. Its translation is CASSHPDGTGELFF.

The CDR3 DNA reads as TGTGCCAGGCACGAACTAGCGAGCGACTTAGATACGCAGTATTTT. Its translation is CARHELASDLDTQYF. This chain uses TRBV27 with TRBJ2-3; 7 nucleotides align to TRBD2. The CDR3 has 15 amino acids. Germline CDR1 and CDR2: MNHEY and SMNVEV (reference sequence). V trimming: 9 bases; J trimming: 5 bases; junction bases outside the gene matches: 14.

The chain employs TRBV30 and TRBJ1-6; D not certain. The CDR3 consists of 15 residues. Trimming removed 0 bases from V and 8 bases from J, with 14 bases in between. The V gene's germline CDR1 is GTSNPN and CDR2 SVGIG (reference sequence). CDR3 protein: CAWSVLVGGDSPLHF. The CDR3, as DNA: TGTGCCTGGAGTGTACTCGTGGGCGGAGATTCACCCCTCCACTTT. Based on the CDR3 plus reference TRBV30 and TRBJ1-6, the full variable domain is SQTIHQWPATLVQPVGSPLSLECTVEGTSNPNLYWYRQAAGRGLQLLFYSVGIGQISSEVPQNLSASRPQDRQFILSSKKLLLSDSGFYLCAWSVLVGGDSPLHFGNGTRLTVT.

The CDR3 sequence is CASTEGVAPPKDTEAFF. CDR3 bases: TGTGCCAGCACCGAGGGGGTTGCACCACCGAAAGACACTGAAGCTTTCTTT. This chain joins TRBV7-9 and TRBJ1-1, with D maybe TRBD1 (6 bases). Germline CDR1 SEHNR, CDR2 FQNEAQ (reference sequence). Trimming shortened V by 7 bases and J by 3 bases, and 24 bases separated the two germline ends. The CDR3 has 17 amino acids.

The genes are TRBV28 and TRBJ1-2; maybe TRBD1 (5 bases). From germline, CDR1 is MDHEN and CDR2 SYDVKM. Trimming removed 6 bases from V and 7 bases from J, with 12 bases in between. This CDR3 spans 12 amino acids. The chain's CDR3 is CASSLGDRGYTF. CDR3 nucleotides: TGTGCCAGCAGCCTAGGGGATCGTGGCTACACCTTC.

This clone is a singleton in its sample. V gene TRBV5-1 combines with J gene TRBJ2-5; 14 bases align to TRBD2. There are 16 residues in the CDR3. The V gene end was trimmed by 3 bases and the J gene end by 4 bases; junction bases not matched to a gene: 5. The germline gives CDR1 SGHRS, CDR2 YFSETQ. CDR3 sequence: CASSSGTSGRGETQYF. CDR3 nucleotide sequence: TGCGCCAGCAGCTCAGGGACTAGCGGGAGAGGAGAGACCCAGTACTTC.

The chain couples TRBV30 to TRBJ1-1; 7 bases are shared with TRBD1. Trimming cost V 1 base and J 5 bases; bases outside gene matches: 4. The CDR3 contains 13 residues. The germline gives CDR1 GTSNPN, CDR2 SVGIG (reference sequence). CDR3 sequence (DNA): TGTGCCTGGAGTGGGGACAGAAGGACTGAAGCTTTCTTT. Translating it yields CAWSGDRRTEAFF.

The sample holds a few counts of this clone. The CDR3 sequence is CASSLLATYEQYF. CDR3 coding DNA: TGCGCCAGCAGCTTGCTGGCCACCTACGAGCAGTACTTC. The V and J genes are TRBV5-1 and TRBJ2-7; D is unresolved. The ends were cut back, 1 base at V and 2 bases at J, with 7 bases in the middle. This CDR3 is built from 13 residues. CDR1 SGHRS and CDR2 YFSETQ come from the germline V gene.

In its sample, this clone was seen a few times. J is TRBJ2-2 and V is TRBV28; D is possibly TRBD1 (5 bases). The CDR3 is 17 residues long. CDR1 MDHEN and CDR2 SYDVKM come from the germline V gene. Trimming pared 5 bases from V and 3 bases from J, leaving 19 bases between. As DNA, the CDR3 is TGTGCCAGCAGTCCCCGACGTGGGGCGGCCGACACCGGGGAGCTGTTTTTT. Translation: CASSPRRGAADTGELFF.

CDR3 DNA: TGTGCCATCAGTGAGTCCGGGGTTACAGATACGCAGTATTTT. This translates into CAISESGVTDTQYF. This rearrangement joins TRBV10-3 to TRBJ2-3; weak D call: TRBD2 (5 bases). The CDR3 loop spans 14 amino acids. Germline V gene sequence: CDR1 ENHRY, CDR2 SYGVKD. V dropped 0 bases and J dropped 3 bases, with 7 bases sitting between them.

Only one count was recorded for this clone. The gene calls are TRBV3-1 (or the pseudogene TRBV3-2) and TRBJ2-3; D not certain. Trimming took 0 bases from V and 0 from J, leaving 13 bases between them. CDR1 and CDR2 from the germline V gene are LGHDT and YNNKEL (reference sequence). CDR3 length: 17 residues. The CDR3 loop reads CASSQDRRSDSTDTQYF. The CDR3 coding sequence is TGTGCCAGCAGCCAAGACAGAAGGTCGGACAGCACAGATACGCAGTATTTT.

The V call is TRBV5-1, the J call TRBJ1-1, with a tentative D call TRBD1 (5 bases). V dropped 2 bases and J dropped 6 bases, with 8 bases sitting between them. There are 12 residues in the CDR3. Germline-derived CDR1 and CDR2 are SGHRS and YFSETQ. As DNA, the CDR3 is TGCGCCAGCAGCTTAGGGGCTTCTGAAGCTTTCTTT. Amino acids: CASSLGASEAFF.